These T cell receptor beta chains were read from a single sample in a study of spatial heterogeneity in lung cancer. A single record per CDR3 protein comes from TCRdb applying MiXCR to the 5' RACE reads. The data contain more than 9,500 distinct CDR3 sequences, about 14% of them singletons. The source material was lung tumor tissue, sampled at surgery. The receptors come from a male donor with early-stage non-small cell lung cancer. Each CDR3 is given with its conserved first and last residue. Fields, in order: clone size, J gene, D gene, V gene, CDR3 DNA, CDR3 protein. The D gene is left open where the match is weak. The size of a clone is reported for some rows only, either as once, few or many, or as a class for expanded clones.

few,TRBJ2-5,TRBD2,TRBV20-1,TGCAGTGCCTTACTAGCGGGGGGGCCAGAGACCCAGTACTTC,CSALLAGGPETQYF
.,TRBJ2-2,.,TRBV6-5,TGTGCCAGCATTAAACAAAGCACCGGGGAGCTGTTTTTT,CASIKQSTGELFF
many,TRBJ2-7,.,TRBV5-4,TGTGCCAGCAGCTTGGTCGGGCGGCGAATTTACGAGCAGTACTTC,CASSLVGRRIYEQYF
few,TRBJ2-3,TRBD2,TRBV2,TGTGCCAGCAAGGGACTAGCGACAGATACGCAGTATTTT,CASKGLATDTQYF
.,TRBJ2-4,.,TRBV18,TGTGCCAGCTCACCACTTGCCCAGAGCATTCAGTACTTC,CASSPLAQSIQYF
many,TRBJ2-3,TRBD2,TRBV11-2,TGTGCCAGCAGTTTACCCAGCGGGAGGTCGACAGATACGCAGTATTTT,CASSLPSGRSTDTQYF
many,TRBJ2-3,TRBD1,TRBV7-3,TGTGCCAGCAGCTTAAGACAGGGGGTAGAAGATACGCAGTATTTT,CASSLRQGVEDTQYF
many,TRBJ2-6,TRBD2,TRBV28,TGTGCCAGCCGCCCCCAAGCGGGATTGTCTGGGGCCAACGTCCTGACTTTC,CASRPQAGLSGANVLTF
many,TRBJ2-3,.,TRBV7-2,TGTGCCAGCAGCCAACTAGCTCCAGATACGCAGTATTTT,CASSQLAPDTQYF
many,TRBJ2-7,TRBD2,TRBV20-1,TGCAGTGCTAGAGATAGCGGGTACGAGCAGTACTTC,CSARDSGYEQYF
few,TRBJ2-7,.,TRBV5-6,TGTGCCAGCAGCCCAACAGGTTTCTACGAGCAGTACTTC,CASSPTGFYEQYF
few,TRBJ1-4,TRBD1,TRBV29-1,TGCAGCGTTGAATTAGGGGGCGAGGGAGAAAAACTGTTTTTT,CSVELGGEGEKLFF
medium-sized,TRBJ2-3,.,TRBV20-1,TGCAGTGCTAGCGGCACTAGCACAGATACGCAGTATTTT,CSASGTSTDTQYF
medium-sized,TRBJ2-3,TRBD2,TRBV5-4,TGTGCCAGCAGCTCGGGACTAGCGGGAGTGATAACAGATACGCAGTATTTT,CASSSGLAGVITDTQYF
medium-sized,TRBJ2-2,.,TRBV4-2,TGTGCCAGCAGCCGACAATCCGAAGCGGCGGGGACCGGGGAGCTGTTTTTT,CASSRQSEAAGTGELFF
.,TRBJ2-5,.,TRBV4-3,TGCGCCAGCAGCCAGGCTAACAGGGACCTCCGAGTAGAGACCCAGTACTTC,CASSQANRDLRVETQYF
many,TRBJ1-2,TRBD1,TRBV28,TGTGCCAGCACGGGACAGGCCACTAGCTACACCTTC,CASTGQATSYTF
.,TRBJ2-1,.,TRBV5-6,TGTGCCAGCAGCTTCTCCAATGAGCAGTTCTTC,CASSFSNEQFF
.,TRBJ2-5,TRBD2,TRBV18,TGTGCCAGCTCACCTGCTAGCGGGGGGCTGGAGACCCAGTACTTC,CASSPASGGLETQYF
medium-sized,TRBJ2-1,TRBD2,TRBV20-1,TGCAGTGCAATGGGACTAGCGGGATCCGGGCAGTTCTTC,CSAMGLAGSGQFF
medium-sized,TRBJ2-7,TRBD2,TRBV5-5,TGTGCCAGCAGCTTGGACCTAGCGGACTCCTACGAGCAGTACTTC,CASSLDLADSYEQYF
many,TRBJ2-3,.,TRBV7-2,TGTGCCAGCAGCTTAAGATATAAAGATACGCAGTATTTT,CASSLRYKDTQYF
many,TRBJ2-7,.,TRBV11-2,TGTGCCAGCAGACCTTCCGGCAGTTCCTACGAGCAGTACTTC,CASRPSGSSYEQYF
few,TRBJ1-1,.,TRBV12-3/TRBV12-4,TGTGCCAGCAGTTTTGCTGAGAACACTGAAGCTTTCTTT,CASSFAENTEAFF
many,TRBJ1-2,.,TRBV20-1,TGCAGTGCTAGAAATCCTAACTATGGCTACACCTTC,CSARNPNYGYTF
.,TRBJ2-7,TRBD2,TRBV20-1,TGCAGTGCCCTCCCGAGAGCGGGAGAATTATATTTTAACTACGAGCAGTACTTC,CSALPRAGELYFNYEQYF
many,TRBJ2-3,.,TRBV12-3/TRBV12-4,TGTGCCAGCAGCCCCGCTAGAGATACGCAGTATTTT,CASSPARDTQYF
medium-sized,TRBJ1-1,.,TRBV20-1,TGCAGTGCTAGAGATCATGGGAGGTTGAACACTGAAGCTTTCTTT,CSARDHGRLNTEAFF
many,TRBJ2-2,.,TRBV24-1,TGTGCCACCAGTGATCCGGGGGCGGCGACCGGGGAGCTGTTTTTT,CATSDPGAATGELFF
many,TRBJ2-1,.,TRBV28,TGTGCCAGCAAACCCGGGGGAGGGGGCCGTGAGCAGTTCTTC,CASKPGGGGREQFF
medium-sized,TRBJ2-7,.,TRBV12-3/TRBV12-4,TGTGCCAGCAGCGAACGGGGCCTGCCCTACGAGCAGTACTTC,CASSERGLPYEQYF
.,TRBJ1-5,TRBD1,TRBV20-1,TGCAGTGCTAAGCAACAGGGGGCCGGCAATCAGCCCCAGCATTTT,CSAKQQGAGNQPQHF
few,TRBJ1-5,.,TRBV11-2,TGTGCCAGCAGCTTAGGGGTTGGCAATCAGCCCCAGCATTTT,CASSLGVGNQPQHF
many,TRBJ2-1,TRBD2,TRBV28,TGTGCCAGCAGCCCCTTAACTAGCGGGGGTCCGCTCTTC,CASSPLTSGGPLF
many,TRBJ1-2,TRBD1,TRBV4-1,TGCGCCAGCAGCCAGAGCAGGACAGGGGCTTTCTATGGCTACACCTTC,CASSQSRTGAFYGYTF